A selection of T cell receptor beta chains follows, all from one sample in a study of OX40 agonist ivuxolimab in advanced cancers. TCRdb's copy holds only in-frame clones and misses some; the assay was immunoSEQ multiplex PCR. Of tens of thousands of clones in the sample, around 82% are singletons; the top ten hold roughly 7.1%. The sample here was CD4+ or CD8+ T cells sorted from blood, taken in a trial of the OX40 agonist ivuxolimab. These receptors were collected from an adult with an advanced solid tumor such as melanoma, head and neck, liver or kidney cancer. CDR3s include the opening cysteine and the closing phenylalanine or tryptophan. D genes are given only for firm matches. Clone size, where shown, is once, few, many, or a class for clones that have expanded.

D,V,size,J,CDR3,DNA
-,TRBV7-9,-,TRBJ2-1,CASSLTRGIYNEQFF,TGTGCCAGCAGCTTAACGCGGGGAATCTACAATGAGCAGTTCTTC
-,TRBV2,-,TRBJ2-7,CASVGGVEYEQYF,TGTGCCAGCGTAGGGGGAGTAGAATACGAGCAGTACTTC
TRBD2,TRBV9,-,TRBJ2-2,CASAGTTNTGELFF,TGTGCCAGCGCGGGGACTACGAACACCGGGGAGCTGTTTTTT
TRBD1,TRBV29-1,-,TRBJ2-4,CSVDSGGQGLKNIQYF,TGCAGCGTTGATAGTGGAGGACAGGGACTGAAAAACATTCAGTACTTC
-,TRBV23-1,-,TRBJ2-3,CASSQSVQGHTDTQYF,TGCGCCAGCAGTCAATCGGTACAGGGTCACACAGATACGCAGTATTTT
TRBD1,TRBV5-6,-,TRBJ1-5,CASSFAGQGSNQPQHF,TGTGCCAGCAGCTTCGCCGGACAGGGGAGCAATCAGCCCCAGCATTTT
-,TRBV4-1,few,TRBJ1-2,CASIAGPPNYGYTF,TGCGCCAGCATCGCTGGGCCCCCTAACTATGGCTACACCTTC
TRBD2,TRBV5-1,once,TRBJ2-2,CASSFPRTSGIPGELFF,TGCGCCAGCAGCTTTCCCCGGACTAGCGGGATTCCCGGGGAGCTGTTTTTT
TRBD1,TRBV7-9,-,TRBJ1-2,CASSLESGRGYGYTF,TGTGCCAGCAGCTTAGAGTCGGGCAGGGGGTACGGCTACACCTTC
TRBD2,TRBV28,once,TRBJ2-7,CASSLFGTSSYEQYF,TGTGCCAGCAGTTTATTTGGGACTAGCTCCTACGAGCAGTACTTC
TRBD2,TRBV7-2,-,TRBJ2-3,CASSLLAGVTPRTQYF,TGTGCCAGCAGCTTATTAGCGGGGGTAACCCCCCGAACGCAGTATTTT
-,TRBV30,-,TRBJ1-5,CAWARGQPQHF,TGTGCCTGGGCACGAGGTCAGCCCCAGCATTTT
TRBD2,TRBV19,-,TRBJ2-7,CASSAGLAGGEQYF,TGTGCCAGTAGTGCCGGACTAGCGGGAGGCGAGCAGTACTTC
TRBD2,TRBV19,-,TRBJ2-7,CAAVAGEVHEQYF,TGTGCCGCCGTAGCGGGAGAGGTCCACGAGCAGTACTTC
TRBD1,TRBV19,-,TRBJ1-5,CASTGTGTRQPQHF,TGTGCCAGTACCGGGACAGGGACAAGGCAGCCCCAGCATTTT
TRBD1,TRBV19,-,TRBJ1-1,CASSSDRDLNTEAFF,TGTGCCAGTAGTTCAGACAGGGACCTAAACACTGAAGCTTTCTTT
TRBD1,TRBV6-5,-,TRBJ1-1,CASRNDRETEAFF,TGTGCCAGCCGGAACGACAGGGAGACTGAAGCTTTCTTT
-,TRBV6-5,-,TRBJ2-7,CASSYGYGSYEQYF,TGTGCCAGCAGTTACGGGTACGGATCCTACGAGCAGTACTTC
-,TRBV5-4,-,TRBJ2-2,CASSLNRNTGELFF,TGTGCCAGCAGCTTGAACAGGAACACCGGGGAGCTGTTTTTT
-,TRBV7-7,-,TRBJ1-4,CASSLGQTNEKLFF,TGTGCCAGCAGCTTAGGACAGACTAATGAAAAACTGTTTTTT
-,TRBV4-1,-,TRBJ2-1,CASSPRVANEQFF,TGCGCCAGCAGCCCCCGGGTAGCGAATGAGCAGTTCTTC
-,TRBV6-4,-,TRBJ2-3,CASSERDTDTQYF,TGTGCCAGCAGTGAGCGGGACACAGATACGCAGTATTTT
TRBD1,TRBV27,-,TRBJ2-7,CASTPTLTGPSYEQYF,TGTGCCAGCACTCCAACCTTGACAGGGCCATCCTACGAGCAGTACTTC
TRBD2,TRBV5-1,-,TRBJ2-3,CASSLVLGLAGDTQYF,TGCGCCAGCAGCTTGGTACTTGGACTAGCGGGAGATACGCAGTATTTT
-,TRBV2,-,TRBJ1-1,CASSQGAGTEAFF,TGTGCCAGCAGCCAAGGGGCAGGTACTGAAGCTTTCTTT
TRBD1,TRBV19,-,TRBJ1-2,CASTPIRDSPPPNYGYTF,TGTGCCAGTACCCCGATCCGGGACAGTCCCCCTCCTAACTATGGCTACACCTTC
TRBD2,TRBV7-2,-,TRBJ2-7,CASSPRTSGIYEQYF,TGTGCCAGCAGCCCCAGGACTAGCGGGATCTACGAGCAGTACTTC
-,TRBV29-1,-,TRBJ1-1,CSVEVNTEAFF,TGCAGCGTTGAGGTGAACACTGAAGCTTTCTTT
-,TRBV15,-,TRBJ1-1,CATSTQKNTEAFF,TGTGCCACCAGCACTCAGAAAAACACTGAAGCTTTCTTT
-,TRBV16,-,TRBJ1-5,CASSQGWVSHNQPQHF,TGTGCCAGCAGCCAAGGGTGGGTCAGTCACAATCAGCCCCAGCATTTT
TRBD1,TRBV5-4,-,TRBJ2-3,CASSRGQQSTDTQYF,TGTGCCAGCAGCAGGGGACAGCAAAGTACGGATACGCAGTATTTT
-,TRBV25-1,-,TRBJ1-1,CASLQTGLNTEAFF,TGTGCCAGCTTACAGACAGGATTGAACACTGAAGCTTTCTTT
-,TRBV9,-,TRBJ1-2,CASSVGVRDGYTF,TGTGCCAGCAGCGTAGGAGTTCGAGATGGCTACACCTTC
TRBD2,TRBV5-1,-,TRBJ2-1,CASSFRLAGDNEQFF,TGCGCCAGCAGCTTCCGACTAGCGGGAGACAATGAGCAGTTCTTC
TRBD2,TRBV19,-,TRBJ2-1,CASSISGSRYNEQFF,TGTGCCAGTAGTATAAGCGGGAGTCGGTACAATGAGCAGTTCTTC
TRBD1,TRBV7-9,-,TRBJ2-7,CASSRSRTGGRYEQYF,TGTGCCAGCAGCCGAAGCCGAACAGGGGGGAGGTACGAGCAGTACTTC
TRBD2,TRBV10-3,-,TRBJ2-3,CAISGSGRSTDTQYF,TGTGCCATCAGTGGTAGCGGGAGGAGCACAGATACGCAGTATTTT
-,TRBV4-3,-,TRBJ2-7,CASSQDNLFSYEQYF,TGCGCCAGCAGCCAAGACAACTTGTTTTCCTACGAGCAGTACTTC
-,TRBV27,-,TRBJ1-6,CASRLKNSPLHF,TGTGCCAGCAGACTCAAGAATTCACCCCTCCACTTT
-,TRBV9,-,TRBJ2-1,CASSVGIRDNEQFF,TGTGCCAGCAGCGTAGGAATTAGAGACAATGAGCAGTTCTTC
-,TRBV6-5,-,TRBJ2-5,CASSYSLIQETQYF,TGTGCCAGCAGTTACTCGTTAATTCAAGAGACCCAGTACTTC
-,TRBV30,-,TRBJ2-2,CAWSGATNTGELFF,TGTGCCTGGAGTGGGGCCACGAACACCGGGGAGCTGTTTTTT
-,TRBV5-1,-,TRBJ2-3,CASSPITADTQYF,TGCGCCAGCAGTCCGATTACAGCAGATACGCAGTATTTT
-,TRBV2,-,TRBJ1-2,CASSEGYGYTF,TGTGCCAGCAGTGAAGGATATGGCTACACCTTC
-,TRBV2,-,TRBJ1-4,CATLRGLSEKLFF,TGTGCCACCCTCCGGGGCCTTAGTGAAAAACTGTTTTTT
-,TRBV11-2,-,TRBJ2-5,CASSLMTGDRETQYF,TGTGCCAGCAGCTTAATGACCGGCGATCGGGAGACCCAGTACTTC
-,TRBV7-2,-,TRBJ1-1,CASTPTRGVYTEAFF,TGTGCCAGCACCCCAACGAGGGGGGTTTATACTGAAGCTTTCTTT
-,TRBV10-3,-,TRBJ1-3,CAIRPGPDSGNTIYF,TGTGCCATCAGGCCGGGGCCGGACTCTGGAAACACCATATATTTT